This TCR beta chain was captured by sequencing in a study of blood T cell repertoires in COVID-19. As for the study in general: Samples taken during acute and convalescent COVID-19 were collected in the United States, Italy and Spain. T cells, B-cell-depleted T cells, or PBMCs supplied cDNA or gDNA.

Only a few counts were recorded for this clone. CDR1 MNHEY and CDR2 SVGAGI come from the germline V gene. The V and J ends lost 2 bases and 7 bases respectively, with 12 bases between them. The CDR3 has 14 residues. As handled by the study authors: Nucleated cell number was recorded as an estimate derived from reference gene primer amplification. Profiled with immunoSEQ multiplex PCR; TCRdb holds only in-frame clones, not every one. V, J and clone size are taken as reported in that table, and D and trimming were inferred from the DNA itself. The sample includes around 250,000 clones, around 86% seen only once; the top ten take 7.1%.

The clonotype was recovered from a woman in her 70s with active or convalescent COVID-19. The sample consisted of peripheral blood. The chain carries TRBV6-5 and TRBJ1-5, with D possibly matching TRBD1 (5 bases). CDR3 sequence (DNA): TGTGCCAGCAGTTACAATATCAGGGAACAGCCCCAGCATTTT. Amino acid sequence: CASSYNIREQPQHF.